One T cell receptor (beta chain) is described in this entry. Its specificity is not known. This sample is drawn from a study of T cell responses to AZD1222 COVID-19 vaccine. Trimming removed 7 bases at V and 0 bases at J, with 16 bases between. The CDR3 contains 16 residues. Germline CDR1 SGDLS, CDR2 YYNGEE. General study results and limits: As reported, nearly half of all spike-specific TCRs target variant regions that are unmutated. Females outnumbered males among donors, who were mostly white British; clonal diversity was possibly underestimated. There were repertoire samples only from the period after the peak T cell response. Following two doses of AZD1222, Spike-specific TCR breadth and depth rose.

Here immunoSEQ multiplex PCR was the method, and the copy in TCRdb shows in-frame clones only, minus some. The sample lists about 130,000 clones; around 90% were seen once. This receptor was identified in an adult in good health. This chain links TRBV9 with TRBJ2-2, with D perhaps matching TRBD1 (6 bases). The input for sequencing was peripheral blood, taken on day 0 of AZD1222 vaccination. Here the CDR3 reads CASAVHPGANTGELFF. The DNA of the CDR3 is TGTGCCAGCGCGGTTCATCCAGGGGCGAACACCGGGGAGCTGTTTTTT.